Below are 24 T cell receptor beta chains sequenced from a single sample in a study of T cell responses to AZD1222 COVID-19 vaccine. Data came from immunoSEQ multiplex PCR; TCRdb stores just in-frame clones and leaves some out. The sample carries 75,000 or so clones, around 93% recorded once. The sample was peripheral blood, taken 28 days after the second AZD1222 dose. Receptors were obtained from an adult who received the AZD1222 COVID-19 vaccine.

The rearrangement uses TRBV5-6 and TRBJ1-4; D perhaps matches TRBD1 (5 bases). Per the germline V gene, CDR1 is SGHDT and CDR2 is YYEEEE. The ends were cut back, 1 base at V and 8 bases at J, with 12 bases in the middle. The CDR3 loop spans 14 amino acids. CDR3 DNA sequence: TGTGCCAGCAGCTTGAAGCAGGGTGGGGAAAAACTGTTTTTT. Amino acid sequence: CASSLKQGGEKLFF.

This chain connects TRBV18 to TRBJ2-5, with 11 nucleotides matching TRBD2. V shed 5 bases, J shed 3 bases, and the junction held 2 bases outside the gene matches. Germline CDR1 KGHSH, CDR2 LQKENI. This CDR3 spans 14 amino acids. CDR3 amino acids: CASSSGLAEETQYF. The CDR3, as DNA: TGTGCCAGCTCATCGGGACTAGCGGAAGAGACCCAGTACTTC.

This clone was seen a single time. The chain links TRBV14 to TRBJ2-7; D gene unclear. The CDR3 runs to 13 residues. V lost 0 bases and J 5 bases, leaving 8 bases between the germline ends. CDR1 and CDR2 from the germline V gene are SGHDN and FVKESK. CDR3 coding DNA: TGTGCCAGCAGCCAAGAAGTAACAGACGAGCAGTACTTC. This sequence encodes CASSQEVTDEQYF.

This sequence joins TRBV28 and TRBJ2-7; D unresolved. Germline-derived CDR1 and CDR2 are MDHEN and SYDVKM. V lost 4 bases, J lost 4 bases, and 8 bases lay in between. The CDR3 totals 12 residues. CDR3 nucleotide sequence: TGTGCCAGCAGTTCCCAAGTGTACGAGCAGTACTTC. It is translated as CASSSQVYEQYF.

The chain employs TRBV28 and TRBJ2-7, with 9 nucleotides matching TRBD2. The germline V gene has CDR1 MDHEN and CDR2 SYDVKM. CDR3 length: 16 amino acids. V lost 1 base to trimming and J lost 4 bases; unmatched junction nucleotides: 8. CDR3 coding DNA: TGTGCCAGCAGTTTATTTGCTGCGGGAGGGCGGTACGAGCAGTACTTC. This encodes CASSLFAAGGRYEQYF.

The chain combines TRBV28 with TRBJ2-1; D call uncertain. The CDR3 consists of 17 residues. V was trimmed by 5 bases and J by 8 bases, leaving 25 bases between them. Per germline, CDR1 MDHEN and CDR2 SYDVKM. The chain's CDR3 is CASSTIPGLPRAHEQFF. DNA for the CDR3: TGTGCCAGCAGTACCATTCCTGGCCTGCCCCGCGCTCATGAGCAGTTCTTC.

Comments on this clone: The junction departs from the called germline gene at one end, perhaps through a read error. The chain links TRBV14 to TRBJ1-4; D is possibly TRBD1 (5 bases). Germline lookup yields CDR1 SGHDN and CDR2 FVKESK. There are 13 residues in the CDR3. The DNA for the CDR3 is TGTGCCAGCAGCCAAGGTCTCCAGGGAACTGTGGTTTTT. It specifies CASSQGLQGTVVF.

This rearrangement joins TRBV28 to TRBJ2-3, with TRBD2 matching 10 bases. The V gene end was trimmed by 6 bases and the J gene end by 4 bases; junction bases not matched to a gene: 7. The CDR3 length is 15 residues. Germline assignment: CDR1 MDHEN and CDR2 SYDVKM. The CDR3 loop reads CASSSLAGESDTQYF. Written as DNA, the CDR3 is TGTGCCAGCAGCTCGCTAGCGGGAGAGTCAGATACGCAGTATTTT. Looking up the rest from reference TRBV28 and TRBJ2-3 gives the full variable domain: DVKVTQSSRYLVKRTGEKVFLECVQDMDHENMFWYRQDPGLGLRLIYFSYDVKMKEKGDIPEGYSVSREKKERFSLILESASTNQTSMYLCASSSLAGESDTQYFGPGTRLTVL.

J is TRBJ2-7 and V is TRBV19; 8 positions agree with TRBD2. The CDR3 is made up of 15 amino acids. V lost 3 bases to trimming and J lost 5 bases; unmatched junction nucleotides: 9. CDR1 and CDR2 from the germline V gene are LNHDA and SQIVND (reference sequence). This CDR3 is CASSMGPAGVDEQYF. In DNA form, the CDR3 reads TGTGCCAGTAGTATGGGTCCAGCGGGAGTGGACGAGCAGTACTTC.

There are a few counts of this clone. This chain joins TRBV11-2 and TRBJ2-2, with D tentatively TRBD2 (5 bases). This CDR3 region has 14 residues. Germline assignment: CDR1 SGHAT and CDR2 FQNNGV. Trimming shortened V by 2 bases and J by 8 bases, and 12 bases separated the two germline ends. CDR3 sequence (DNA): TGTGCCAGCAGCTTATCATTAGCGACGGGGGAGCTGTTTTTT. As protein: CASSLSLATGELFF.

This clone was counted once. The chain recombines TRBV6-6 with TRBJ1-2; 7 positions match TRBD1. The CDR3 spans 14 residues. Germline CDR1 MNHNY, CDR2 SVGAGI (reference sequence). J gave up 4 bases and V 6 bases, and 8 bases lay outside the gene matches. This CDR3 is CASRWTGIFYGYTF. The CDR3 DNA reads as TGTGCCAGCAGATGGACAGGAATCTTCTATGGCTACACCTTC.

V and J are TRBV6-5 and TRBJ2-7; D not certain. The CDR3 runs 12 residues. V shed 0 bases and J shed 5 bases, with 5 bases lying between them. The germline gives CDR1 MNHEY, CDR2 SVGAGI. CDR3 DNA sequence: TGTGCCAGCAGTTACTCCGAGAACGAGCAGTACTTC. Protein product: CASSYSENEQYF.

V gene TRBV7-3 combines with J gene TRBJ2-2; 14 bases match TRBD2. V dropped 5 bases and J dropped 8; count of bases not matched to a gene: 7. The CDR3 runs to 16 residues. CDR1 and CDR2 from the germline V gene are SGHTA and FQGTGA. The CDR3 loop reads CASSPGTSGSFGELFF. DNA of the CDR3: TGTGCCAGCAGCCCCGGGACTAGCGGGAGTTTTGGGGAGCTGTTTTTT.

The V gene is TRBV27, the J gene TRBJ2-1; D might be TRBD1 (6 bases). Per the germline V gene, CDR1 is MNHEY and CDR2 is SMNVEV (reference sequence). The V and J ends lost 5 bases and 5 bases respectively, with 13 bases between them. This CDR3 has 14 amino acids. The CDR3 protein is CASSRLRQDNEQFF. Written as DNA, the CDR3 is TGTGCCAGCAGTCGCCTCCGACAGGACAATGAGCAGTTCTTC.

This clone was seen only once. The chain recombines TRBV30 with TRBJ1-5; D might be TRBD1 (5 bases). Germline V lookup: CDR1 GTSNPN, CDR2 SVGIG (reference sequence). The CDR3 has 15 residues. The germline V and J ends were trimmed by 2 bases and 3 bases, with 14 bases remaining between them. The CDR3 reads CAWSIGGSLNQPQHF. The CDR3 DNA reads TGTGCCTGGAGTATTGGGGGATCCCTCAATCAGCCCCAGCATTTT. The whole variable domain, filled in from reference TRBV30 and TRBJ1-5, reads SQTIHQWPATLVQPVGSPLSLECTVEGTSNPNLYWYRQAAGRGLQLLFYSVGIGQISSEVPQNLSASRPQDRQFILSSKKLLLSDSGFYLCAWSIGGSLNQPQHFGDGTRLSIL.

The chain carries TRBV28 and TRBJ2-7; D possibly corresponds to TRBD2 (8 bases). V gave up 6 bases and J gave up 0 bases, with 24 bases separating them. CDR1 MDHEN and CDR2 SYDVKM come from the germline V gene. The length of the CDR3 is 18 residues. CDR3 in amino acids: CASSRTGVLAGSSYEQYF. In DNA form, the CDR3 reads TGTGCCAGCAGCAGGACAGGCGTTCTAGCGGGCAGCTCCTACGAGCAGTACTTC.

The sample holds one count of this clone. The CDR3 region is CSASRGGTPGANVLTF. Here the CDR3 DNA reads TGCAGTGCTAGTAGGGGGGGGACCCCTGGGGCCAACGTCCTGACTTTC. The chain couples TRBV20-1 to TRBJ2-6, with D tentatively TRBD2 (7 bases). V lost 3 bases and J lost 2, with 14 bases in between. Germline CDR1 reads DFQATT; CDR2 reads SNEGSKA (reference sequence). This CDR3 comprises 16 residues.

The chain has TRBV7-9 and TRBJ1-4; TRBD1 matches at 7 bases. With V trimmed by 1 base and J by 6 bases, 5 bases remained unmatched. CDR1 and CDR2 (germline): SEHNR, FQNEAQ (reference sequence). The CDR3 is made up of 15 amino acids. The DNA for the CDR3 is TGTGCCAGCAGCTTAGAAGGGGGCGCATATGAAAAACTGTTTTTT. Its translation is CASSLEGGAYEKLFF.

The V and J genes are TRBV18 and TRBJ2-3; D gene ambiguous. The CDR3 extends over 16 amino acids. Germline V lookup: CDR1 KGHSH, CDR2 LQKENI. Trimming stripped 1 base from V and 0 bases from J, with 11 bases between. The CDR3 DNA reads as TGTGCCAGCTCACCACAGGGCGGTATTAGCACAGATACGCAGTATTTT. Protein sequence: CASSPQGGISTDTQYF.

About this clone: The same CDR3 arises from other DNA sequences in this sample as well. V is TRBV6-5 and J is TRBJ1-1, with 7 bases matching TRBD1. The CDR3 is 14 amino acids. Looked up from germline, CDR1 is MNHEY and CDR2 is SVGAGI. With V trimmed by 2 bases and J by 4 bases, 4 bases remained unmatched. CDR3 loop: CASSYDRVGTEAFF. The CDR3 DNA reads as TGTGCCAGCAGTTACGACAGGGTCGGCACTGAAGCTTTCTTT.

This clone was recorded once. The rearrangement uses TRBV9 and TRBJ2-2; no clear D. The CDR3 contains 15 residues. The V gene's germline CDR1 is SGDLS and CDR2 YYNGEE. Trimming shortened V by 2 bases and J by 1 base, and 9 bases separated the two germline ends. The chain's CDR3 is CASSVLPLNTGELFF. CDR3 DNA sequence: TGTGCCAGCAGCGTGCTACCCCTGAACACCGGGGAGCTGTTTTTT.

This clone was counted between two and nine times. In DNA, the CDR3 is TGTGCCAGCAGTTTTCTCGGGGTACGGGGGAACTATGGCTACACCTTC. It translates to CASSFLGVRGNYGYTF. This chain uses TRBV27 with TRBJ1-2; weak D call: TRBD1 (5 bases). V was trimmed by 3 bases and J by 2 bases, leaving 16 bases between them. CDR1 is MNHEY and CDR2 is SMNVEV in the germline V gene (reference sequence). CDR3 size: 16 residues.

V usage is TRBV2 and J usage is TRBJ2-7; D possibly uses TRBD1 or TRBD2 (5 bases each). The CDR3 contains 14 residues. V was clipped by 7 bases and J by 4 bases, with 17 bases between them. Germline values: CDR1 SNHLY, CDR2 FYNNEI. The DNA of the CDR3 is TGTGCCAGCACCATGAGGGGCCCTCGTTACGAGCAGTACTTC. Translated, it gives CASTMRGPRYEQYF.

V gene TRBV11-2 combines with J gene TRBJ2-1; 7 positions agree with TRBD2. The CDR3 spans 16 residues. CDR1 SGHAT and CDR2 FQNNGV come from the germline V gene. J was trimmed by 2 bases and V by 1 base; bases with no gene match: 5. The CDR3 DNA follows: TGTGCCAGCAGCTTAGTCACGGGGGGTACCTACAATGAGCAGTTCTTC. This translates into CASSLVTGGTYNEQFF.